The TCR beta chain under discussion was sequenced for a study of cytomegalovirus exposure and HLA in healthy donors (TCRdb year 2017). Describing the broader study: An earlier analysis of some 550 of the donors reported about 250 Gb of sequence data and approximately 110 million unique TCR beta sequences from 150 million to 200 million T cells. An early release that covered fewer than 750 HLA-typed donors contained about 300 gigabases of sequencing data and 80 million or so unique TCR sequences. Among the roughly 410 genotyped donors, around 81% belonged to the genetic ancestry cluster associated with self-reported Caucasian donors. The study aimed to test whether cataloging public T cell receptors could reveal signatures of past pathogen exposure. The study used immunosequencing to profile the T cell repertoires of several hundred subjects and linked those repertoires to cytomegalovirus serostatus. Besides the first cohort of about 730 subjects, a separate validation cohort made up of roughly 130 different subjects was used. High-throughput TCR immunosequencing, statistical association of individual TCRs with disease status, and machine learning were combined to predict cytomegalovirus infection status. A later analysis re-examined previously published TCR beta repertoires from 610 or so donors and added high-resolution HLA genotyping to investigate patterns of TCR occurrence. In the later analysis, no new phenotypic data were used to find candidate immune exposures; instead, reliance was placed on TCR beta sequences and their occurrence across donors. An earlier analysis of 587 of the donors applied high-throughput TCR beta sequencing to assess whether each TCR beta V gene segment acted as functional or pseudogenic. Donor age, sex, ethnicity and CMV serostatus were compiled alongside the repertoire data. Genome-wide SNP genotypes for about 60% of the roughly 700 donors were used in a later genetic analysis, which treated that subset as a discovery cohort. All discovery cohort repertoires had been generated using a single sequencing platform. Class I and class II HLA loci were covered by the typing at four-digit resolution. The number of typed donors differed by locus: 629-630 for A, B, C, DRB1 and DQB1; approximately 520 for DQA1; approximately 600 for DPA1; and around 470 for DPB1. Five DR-DQ haplotypes were handled as single units for association and clustering, since linkage in the cohort was strong. On average, roughly 250,000 unique TCR beta nucleotide sequences were sequenced per donor among more than 350 genotyped donors of the cohort, with 15% to 20% of those sequences being non-productive. On the study overall, not on this receptor specifically: Because the 87-base-pair reads could not distinguish some IMGT-functional V segments, including TRBV6-2 and TRBV6-3, those segments were excluded. The study gave a list of under 200 TCR beta chains associated with cytomegalovirus. A few of the identified cytomegalovirus-associated TCR beta chains were confirmed in vitro to be specific for cytomegalovirus antigens. Correlated functional status among segregating V segments might be attributable to linkage disequilibrium, but an unknown experimental factor could not be ruled out. A later analysis found that HLA-associated TCR beta chains were more clonally expanded and had lower generation probabilities than equally common non-associated chains. A later analysis found that TCR association rates varied across HLA loci, with DRB1 alleles showing the most associated TCRs and HLA-C alleles the fewest. Because counts were too low, around 17 rarely observed V segments, including chromosome 9 orphons, were left out of the earlier analysis of some 640 of the donors. Immune exposure information for the cohort was limited to CMV serostatus. Because HLA typing was missing for some donors at each locus, association tests included only the typed subset. The presence/absence analyses assumed that sequencing depth was roughly uniform across donors, and that assumption may not be true. A later genetic analysis reported fewer N-insertions in productive TCRs among donors in an Asian-associated ancestry cluster than the approximately 700-donor mean. The cohort was sequenced for TCR beta chains only, and without alpha or paired-chain data the features that could be detected were limited. According to a later analysis, most CMV-associated TCR beta chains appeared to be HLA-restricted, and the HLA associations seemed to be driven largely by CMV exposure. Strong co-occurrence of HLA alleles, especially DR and DQ, made assigning TCR associations to individual alleles difficult. At a false discovery rate of 0.05, a later analysis linked some 17,000 TCR beta sequences to specific HLA alleles. An earlier analysis of 587 of the donors showed that most TCR beta V segments appeared in productive rearrangements either about 87% or about 30% of the time, which broadly matched IMGT annotations. The authors suggested that the approach could potentially be extended to other disease states and immunological phenotypes. A further reported finding was that TCR beta sequences accurately predicted the HLA-A and HLA-B alleles for most subjects in the first cohort. In both the original and validation cohorts, the classifier was reported to diagnose cytomegalovirus status with high specificity and sensitivity. An association between a missense DCLRE1C variant and V-gene and J-gene trimming of TCR beta chains was found in a later genetic analysis and replicated in an independent cohort. According to a later analysis, parvovirus B19, influenza, CMV and Epstein-Barr virus appeared linked to several top co-occurrence clusters. A cluster of highly shared sequence variants was judged likely to be a technical artifact of the sequencing pipeline. Most TCR sequences were seen in very few donors, while some public TCRs were found in many individuals.

A remark on this clone: Its antigen remains unidentified.

The cohort was made up of approximately 670 healthy bone marrow donors. All cohort members were sampled while nominally healthy, although unrecorded immune exposures were likely present. The donor tested CMV seropositive and was one of the 289 seropositive cohort members. A peripheral blood sample was provided by each donor, and peripheral blood mononuclear cells were used for TCR beta sequencing. Genomic DNA was extracted from the blood cell samples with the Qiagen DNeasy Blood Extraction Kit. The germline V gene specifies ENHRY as CDR1 and SYGVKD as CDR2. Trimming accounts for 0 bases at V and 1 base at J, while the number of junction bases matched to no gene is 5. From cysteine to phenylalanine, the CDR3 is 17 amino acids long. Only the CDR3 portion is preserved as DNA: 51 bases, with reading frame beginning at the first base. The method was the immunoSEQ multiplex PCR assay. A mixture of 60 forward primers for TCR Vbeta segments and 13 reverse primers for TCR Jbeta segments was used in the multiplex PCR. A multiplex PCR assay on genomic DNA amplified the CDR3 region of rearranged TCR beta genes. Amplified TCR beta libraries were sequenced as 87-base-pair reads on the Illumina HiSeq System. The original pipeline was this. Across the 500 to 750 repertoires, a later analysis counted roughly 77 million unique TCR beta chains, roughly 11 million of which were shared by at least two donors. Raw reads were error-corrected and collapsed into unique sequences by a nearest-neighbor algorithm in which closely related sequences were merged to remove PCR and sequencing errors. V, D and J gene segments were assigned by aligning CDR3 sequences to IMGT reference sequences. For a sequence to be retained, a match of at least six nucleotides to both a V gene segment and a J gene segment was required. A rearrangement counted as productive if the CDR3 had no stop codons and remained in frame with V and J, and every other rearrangement counted as non-productive. Following IMGT convention, CDR3 was defined as the stretch from the second conserved V-encoded cysteine up to the conserved J-encoded phenylalanine. The earlier analysis of fewer than 700 of the donors excluded sequences that lacked an unambiguous match to a single V gene segment. An earlier analysis of a few hundred of the donors called V segments functional above 56.7% productive rearrangements and segregating when the between-donor standard deviation exceeded 5%. To diagnose cytomegalovirus status from the catalog of TCR beta chain sequences, a statistical classification framework was built. In a later analysis, V and J genes were assigned by comparing TCR nucleotide sequences against IMGT/GENE-DB human TR gene sequences. The TCRdist pipeline was used in a later analysis to assign CDR3 sequences and most-parsimonious VDJ recombination scenarios. In a later analysis, each TCR beta chain was defined by its CDR3 amino acid sequence together with its V-gene family, and reads without a unique V-gene family were excluded. As a way to deal with suspected cross-contamination and a sequencing artifact, a later analysis dropped nearly 600 nucleotide sequences that were highly shared and had low generation probability. For each public chain, a later analysis derived a clonal expansion index from normalized ranks of inferred template counts within each repertoire. In a later analysis, generation probabilities were computed using a VDJ recombination model fitted to out-of-frame rearrangements, and the results were checked against IGoR. In a later analysis, TCR-TCR, TCR-HLA and TCR-CMV co-occurrence was scored with hypergeometric tests, and a repertoire-size bias correction was applied to TCR pairs. False discovery rates were estimated in a later analysis by permuting HLA or CMV assignments 20 times. In a later analysis, co-occurring TCRs were grouped using DBSCAN, with TCRdist sequence similarity added in when clustering inside HLA-allele-positive subsets. For co-occurrence clustering, repertoires with fewer than 30,000 or more than 120,000 public chains were excluded, along with four to six repertoires with anomalous nucleotide sharing. Here the immuneACCESS table is served through TCRdb, limited to in-frame sequences with V and J called. Missing clones are a known gap in these copies; in checked studies unresolved V genes cover under half, and the rest lacks a known reason. V and J calls and clone size are given by that table; D and trimming were obtained from the DNA. The table of this sample itemizes more than 45,000 clones. The top ten clones comprise about 12% of the sample.

This TCR derives from a woman aged 60-75 years in good health and CMV-seropositive. Sequences were obtained from PBMCs. The rearrangement joined TRBV10-3 to TRBJ2-7; 11 central nucleotides agree with TRBD1. The CDR3 loop reads CAISESGRDRGSYEQYF. The DNA sequence is given as TGTGCCATCAGTGAGTCGGGCCGGGACAGGGGGTCCTACGAGCAGTACTTC.